This TCR beta chain originates from a study of blood T cell repertoires in COVID-19. V dropped 5 bases and J dropped 7; count of bases not matched to a gene: 10. Germline CDR1 reads SEHNR; CDR2 reads FQNEAQ (reference sequence). The CDR3 is 16 amino acids. Original handling: Scientists estimated how many nucleated cells there were by amplifying reference gene primers. The method was immunoSEQ multiplex PCR; TCRdb's version includes in-frame clones alone and lacks a portion of them. V, J and clone size reflect that table, while D and trimming were determined from the DNA. The profile shows 300,000 to 400,000 clones, approximately 88% of them singletons.

This rearrangement joins TRBV7-9 to TRBJ1-5, with 11 nucleotides matching TRBD1. The sequenced sample was peripheral blood. The origin of this receptor is a woman in her 30s with COVID-19, enrolled during active disease. The CDR3 nucleotides are TGTGCCAGCAGCCCATCCCCGGGACAGGGGGTCCAGCCCCAGCATTTT. This encodes CASSPSPGQGVQPQHF.